Listed here are 8 T cell receptor beta chains from one sample, sequenced in a study of technical replicates of blood from several donors. The method was immunoSEQ multiplex PCR; TCRdb's version includes in-frame clones alone and lacks a portion of them. The data show just over 95,000 clones, roughly 94% seen once. The sequenced sample was T cells isolated from PBMCs. These receptors originate from a human donor in good health.

The chain uses TRBV5-4 and TRBJ1-3; D is unclear. Trimming took 3 bases from V and 0 from J, leaving 10 bases between them. The CDR3 has 15 amino acids. Germline CDR1 and CDR2: SGHNT and YYREEE (reference sequence). In DNA, the CDR3 is TGTGCCAGCAGCTCTGACACTTACTCTGGAAACACCATATATTTT. Translated: CASSSDTYSGNTIYF. The variable domain in full, completed from reference TRBV5-4 and TRBJ1-3, reads ETGVTQSPTHLIKTRGQQVTLRCSSQSGHNTVSWYQQALGQGPQFIFQYYREEENGRGNFPPRFSGLQFPNYSSELNVNALELDDSALYLCASSSDTYSGNTIYFGEGSWLTVV.

The V and J genes are TRBV11-3 and TRBJ2-6; the D gene is possibly TRBD2 (6 bases). Germline CDR1 SGHNT, CDR2 YENEEA. The CDR3 contains 16 residues. Trimming took 4 bases from V and 2 from J, leaving 12 bases between them. CDR3 coding DNA: TGTGCCAGCAGCTCCGATCCGGGGGCTGGGGCCAACGTCCTGACTTTC. Translated: CASSSDPGAGANVLTF.

V usage is TRBV29-1 and J usage is TRBJ2-5, with D perhaps TRBD1 (5 bases). There are 11 residues in the CDR3. Trimming removed 7 bases at V and 3 bases at J, with 9 bases between. Per the germline V gene, CDR1 is SQVTM and CDR2 is ANQGSEA. This chain's CDR3 is CSASREETQYF. The CDR3 DNA follows: TGCAGCGCCTCCAGGGAAGAGACCCAGTACTTC. Full variable domain (outside the CDR3, taken from reference TRBV29-1 and TRBJ2-5): SAVISQKPSRDICQRGTSLTIQCQVDSQVTMMFWYRQQPGQSLTLIATANQGSEATYESGFVIDKFPISRPNLTFSTLTVSNMSPEDSSIYLCSASREETQYFGPGTRLLVL.

This chain connects TRBV27 to TRBJ2-3, with D possibly being TRBD2 (5 bases). The CDR3 spans 15 residues. With 1 base removed from V and 0 bases from J, the gap between germline ends came to 8 bases. Per germline, CDR1 MNHEY and CDR2 SMNVEV (reference sequence). The CDR3 sequence: CASSLYGGSTDTQYF. The CDR3 DNA sequence: TGTGCCAGCAGTTTATATGGCGGGAGCACAGATACGCAGTATTTT.

J is TRBJ2-1 and V is TRBV5-6, with 9 bases matching TRBD2. V gave up 3 bases and J gave up 6 bases; unmatched junction bases: 10. This CDR3 has 16 amino acids. Germline-derived CDR1 and CDR2 are SGHDT and YYEEEE. CDR3 in amino acids: CASSSKPSGRINEQFF. CDR3 nucleotide sequence: TGTGCCAGCAGCTCGAAACCCAGCGGGAGGATCAATGAGCAGTTCTTC.

CDR3 sequence: CASSPISGRRGEQYF. In nucleotides, the CDR3 is TGTGCCAGCTCACCCATTAGCGGGAGACGCGGAGAGCAGTACTTC. The gene calls are TRBV18 and TRBJ2-7; 9 bases are shared with TRBD2. Germline values: CDR1 KGHSH, CDR2 LQKENI. J was trimmed by 7 bases and V by 3 bases; bases with no gene match: 10. The length of the CDR3 is 15 residues.

This rearrangement joins TRBV11-2 to TRBJ1-1; D unresolved. CDR1 is SGHAT, CDR2 FQNNGV, per germline. V was trimmed by 1 base and J by 5 bases, leaving 8 bases between them. This CDR3 has 13 amino acids. CDR3 sequence (DNA): TGTGCCAGCAGCTTAGGGGCCAGGACTGAAGCTTTCTTT. The encoded protein is CASSLGARTEAFF.

This clone has just one count. The chain links TRBV19 to TRBJ1-2, with 8 bases fitting TRBD1. The CDR3 totals 15 residues. Trimming removed 2 bases from V and 6 bases from J; junction bases left unmatched: 8. Germline V gives CDR1 LNHDA, CDR2 SQIVND (reference sequence). DNA for the CDR3: TGTGCCAGTAGTATACAAATAACAGGGGGTGATGGCTACACCTTC. This encodes CASSIQITGGDGYTF.